A selection of T cell receptor beta chains follows, all from one sample in a study of glioma-infiltrating T cells. TCRdb reprocessed the multiplex PCR reads with MiXCR, giving one entry per CDR3 protein. In the table there are 4,500 to 6,000 distinct CDR3 sequences, approximately 34% of which are singletons. The specimen sequenced was glioma tissue, nonneoplastic brain tissue, or PBMCs (not recorded which). The source is a human donor with low-grade glioma or glioblastoma, undergoing nonglioma brain surgery, or in good health (not recorded which). Both conserved end residues are part of each CDR3. The D gene is left open where the match is weak. Rows may omit the clone size; those that give it use once, few, many or a size class.

d_call j_call v_call cdr3_length clone_size cdr3_aa cdr3_nt
NA TRBJ1-6 TRBV19 12 many CASTQRGLGLHF TGTGCCAGTACCCAACGAGGACTGGGCCTCCACTTT
NA TRBJ2-1 TRBV4-1 18 NA CASSRDPIGLAHYNEQFF TGCGCCAGCAGCAGAGACCCTATCGGGCTAGCTCACTACAATGAGCAGTTCTTC
TRBD1 TRBJ2-7 TRBV14 13 NA CAGSQATGGEQYF TGTGCAGGCAGCCAAGCGACAGGGGGAGAGCAGTACTTC
TRBD1 TRBJ1-5 TRBV5-1 17 many CASSFEPSTGEGQPQHF TGCGCCAGCAGCTTCGAACCCAGTACAGGGGAAGGGCAGCCCCAGCATTTT
NA TRBJ2-1 TRBV19 16 medium-sized CASSIDEGQFYNEQFF TGTGCCAGTAGTATAGATGAAGGACAGTTCTACAATGAGCAGTTCTTC
NA TRBJ1-5 TRBV10-2 15 medium-sized CASIRIRTSNQPQHF TGCGCCAGCATTAGGATAAGGACTAGCAATCAGCCCCAGCATTTT
TRBD1 TRBJ2-3 TRBV12-3/TRBV12-4 15 many CASSSTGGRTDTQYF TGTGCCAGCAGTTCGACAGGGGGCAGGACAGATACGCAGTATTTT
TRBD1 TRBJ2-1 TRBV6-1 13 large CASGQGVYNEQFF TGTGCCAGCGGGCAGGGGGTCTACAATGAGCAGTTCTTC
TRBD2 TRBJ2-3 TRBV7-6 14 NA CASTRSGTTDTQYF TGTGCCAGCACCCGCAGCGGGACCACAGATACGCAGTATTTT
NA TRBJ1-2 TRBV6-1 10 NA CASSEEIGTF TGTGCCAGCAGTGAAGAAATTGGAACCTTC
NA TRBJ2-3 TRBV9 15 many CASSSPAASTDTQYF TGTGCCAGCAGCTCCCCGGCCGCTAGCACAGATACGCAGTATTTT
NA TRBJ2-7 TRBV4-1 16 medium-sized CASSQDPSQQGYEQYF TGCGCCAGCAGCCAAGATCCCTCTCAACAGGGCTACGAGCAGTACTTC
TRBD2 TRBJ2-5 TRBV7-9 18 many CASSPSRAGGRAVETQYF TGTGCCAGCAGCCCATCCCGGGCGGGGGGGCGTGCGGTAGAGACCCAGTACTTC
TRBD1 TRBJ2-7 TRBV30 14 many CAWTGQGGWGEQYF TGTGCCTGGACCGGACAGGGGGGGTGGGGCGAGCAGTACTTC
TRBD2 TRBJ2-1 TRBV20-1 14 medium-sized CSAPSGGWRNEQFF TGCAGTGCTCCGAGCGGGGGGTGGAGGAATGAGCAGTTCTTC
NA TRBJ2-5 TRBV12-3/TRBV12-4 13 many CASCQTAQETQYF TGTGCCAGCTGCCAGACAGCCCAAGAGACCCAGTACTTC
NA TRBJ1-3 TRBV28 15 medium-sized CASNSGLSSGNTIYF TGTGCCAGCAATTCAGGGCTCAGCTCTGGAAACACCATATATTTT
NA TRBJ1-1 TRBV6-1 13 NA CASIEIRLTEAFF TGTGCCAGCATTGAAATAAGGCTTACTGAAGCCTTCTTT
TRBD1 TRBJ1-3 TRBV28 15 NA CARSWTGNSGNTIYF TGTGCCAGGTCTTGGACAGGCAACTCTGGAAACACCATATATTTT
NA TRBJ1-1 TRBV20-1 13 medium-sized CSARDWGYTEAFF TGCAGTGCTAGAGATTGGGGTTACACTGAAGCTTTCTTT
TRBD1 TRBJ2-2 TRBV12-3/TRBV12-4 16 large CASTREDRVNTGELFF TGTGCCAGCACCCGAGAGGACAGGGTGAACACCGGGGAGCTGTTTTTT
NA TRBJ2-7 TRBV6-6 15 NA CASSYSPQTVYEQYF TGTGCCAGCAGTTACTCGCCACAGACTGTCTACGAGCAGTACTTC
TRBD1 TRBJ2-1 TRBV5-5 19 many CASSLVGQGMVGAYNEQFF TGTGCCAGCAGCTTGGTAGGACAGGGAATGGTGGGGGCCTACAATGAGCAGTTCTTC
NA TRBJ2-7 TRBV4-1 14 once CASSPRIGDRGQYF TGCGCCAGCAGCCCGAGGATAGGGGATAGGGGGCAGTACTTC
NA TRBJ2-3 TRBV7-9 15 many CASSHPGTQADTQYF TGTGCCAGCAGCCACCCCGGGACCCAGGCGGATACGCAGTATTTT
NA TRBJ2-5 TRBV27 14 medium-sized CASSFFLGRETQYF TGTGCCAGCAGTTTTTTCTTGGGGCGAGAGACCCAGTACTTC
NA TRBJ2-5 TRBV5-4 14 NA CASAFIAVQETQYF TGTGCCAGCGCCTTCATAGCCGTGCAAGAGACCCAGTACTTC
TRBD2 TRBJ2-1 TRBV20-1 14 medium-sized CSAGRAGGYNEQFF TGCAGTGCCGGAAGAGCGGGGGGTTACAATGAGCAGTTCTTC
TRBD2 TRBJ2-5 TRBV4-2 17 medium-sized CASSQGWLRGGQETQYF TGTGCCAGCAGCCAAGGCTGGTTGCGGGGGGGCCAAGAGACCCAGTACTTC
TRBD2 TRBJ2-4 TRBV7-9 16 medium-sized CASSLGAGLGKNIQYF TGTGCCAGCAGCTTAGGAGCGGGGCTCGGCAAAAACATTCAGTACTTC
NA TRBJ1-1 TRBV13 14 many CASSQNSMNTEAFF TGTGCCAGCAGCCAGAACAGCATGAACACTGAAGCTTTCTTT
NA TRBJ2-1 TRBV19 15 medium-sized CASCRGDSLYNEQFF TGTGCCAGTTGCCGGGGCGACAGCCTCTACAATGAGCAGTTCTTC
NA TRBJ2-7 TRBV7-9 16 medium-sized CASSHLVGGGLEEQYF TGTGCCAGCAGCCACTTGGTTGGAGGGGGCCTAGAGGAGCAGTACTTC
NA TRBJ1-2 TRBV29-1 13 NA CSTIGQGAEGYTF TGCAGCACAATAGGCCAGGGAGCGGAGGGCTACACCTTC
NA TRBJ2-3 TRBV10-3 14 medium-sized CAILRLPRTDTQYF TGTGCCATCTTAAGACTACCCCGCACAGATACGCAGTATTTT
TRBD1 TRBJ1-2 TRBV6-1 13 large CASSRQGKSGYTF TGTGCCAGCAGTCGACAGGGAAAGAGCGGCTACACCTTC
TRBD2 TRBJ2-1 TRBV6-1 18 NA CASSEVTSGASSYNEKFF TGTGCCAGCAGTGAAGTAACTAGCGGGGCATCCTCATACAATGAGAAGTTCTTC
NA TRBJ1-5 TRBV4-1 13 medium-sized CASSPEANQPQHF TGCGCCAGCAGCCCCGAGGCCAATCAGCCCCAGCATTTT